This T cell receptor (beta chain) was captured by sequencing in a study of cytomegalovirus exposure and HLA in healthy donors. As for the study in general: Drawn from HLA-typed donors, around 85 million unique TCRs were held in an early data release. Study results and limitations: Earlier analysis looked at TCR beta V segments, and most were productive about 90% or about 30% of the time. It was confirmed in vitro that a few of the CMV-associated chains were specific for CMV antigens.

Notes on this clone: Its matching antigen is unknown.

Amplification used 60 Vbeta primers and 13 Jbeta primers. The protocol was immunoSEQ multiplex PCR, while the TCRdb copy is restricted to in-frame clones and leaves out a portion. Its clone listing holds just over 60,000 clones. Germline CDR1 reads MNHNS; CDR2 reads SASEGT. This CDR3 is 14 amino acids long. The V end was cut by 5 bases, the J end by 4 bases, with 15 bases between. The V gene is TRBV6-1, the J gene TRBJ2-7, with TRBD2 as a possible D gene (5 bases). Input material: PBMCs. The source is a young man in good health and CMV-seropositive. Here the CDR3 DNA reads TGTGCCAGCAGTTTACTAGAACTTCGATACGAGCAGTACTTC. Translating it yields CASSLLELRYEQYF.